This T cell receptor beta chain was sequenced for a study of cytomegalovirus exposure and HLA in healthy donors. As for the study in general: Unique TCRs numbering 75 million to 95 million, obtained from HLA-typed donors, made up an early data release. Just over 80% of 398 genotyped donors fell in the Caucasian-associated ancestry cluster. Overall study findings and caveats: In all likelihood, a cluster of highly shared sequence variants was a sequencing artifact. V- and J-gene trimming in TCR beta was tied to a missense DCLRE1C variant by an analysis performed later.

Points on this clone: Its antigen is not identified.

Primers included in the PCR were 60 Vbeta and 13 Jbeta primers. This table comes from immunoSEQ multiplex PCR, and its TCRdb copy is limited to in-frame clones, with some not included. Of approximately 110,000 clones in the sample, 70% to 80% were seen once. Per the germline V gene, CDR1 is SGHNT and CDR2 is YENEEA. V shed 5 bases and J shed 2 bases, with 16 bases lying between them. This CDR3 contains 15 residues. The specimen sequenced was PBMCs. The source of this sequence is a woman in her 40s in good health and CMV-seropositive. J is TRBJ2-7 and V is TRBV11-3, with D maybe TRBD2 (5 bases). The CDR3 DNA is TGTGCCAGCAGCCTTAGGTCCCTAGCTACCTACGAGCAGTACTTC. It codes for CASSLRSLATYEQYF. Supplemented by reference TRBV11-3 and TRBJ2-7, the full variable domain reads EAGVVQSPRYKIIEKKQPVAFWCNPISGHNTLYWYLQNLGQGPELLIRYENEEAVDDSQLPKDRFSAERLKGVDSTLKIQPAELGDSAVYLCASSLRSLATYEQYFGPGTRLTVT.